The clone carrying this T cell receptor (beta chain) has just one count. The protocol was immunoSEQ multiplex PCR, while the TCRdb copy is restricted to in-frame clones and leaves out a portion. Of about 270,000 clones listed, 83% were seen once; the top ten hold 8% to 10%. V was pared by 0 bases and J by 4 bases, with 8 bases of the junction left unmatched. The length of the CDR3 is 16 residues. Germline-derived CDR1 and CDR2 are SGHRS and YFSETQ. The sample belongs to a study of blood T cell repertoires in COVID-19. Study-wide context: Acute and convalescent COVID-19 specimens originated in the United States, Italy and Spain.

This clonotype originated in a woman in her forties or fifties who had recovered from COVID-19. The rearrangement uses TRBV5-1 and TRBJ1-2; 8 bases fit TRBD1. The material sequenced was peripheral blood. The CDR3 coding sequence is TGCGCCAGCAGCTTGGGCGCGGACAGGGTACCCTATGGCTACACCTTC. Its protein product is CASSLGADRVPYGYTF.